The 27 T cell receptor beta chains below were found in one sample sequenced in a study of CD8+ T cells in alopecia areata. Extracted from the samples, RNA was reverse transcribed into cDNA to serve as the sequencing template. Assay used: immunoSEQ multiplex PCR; TCRdb lists only in-frame clones, some missing. The profile shows roughly 100,000 clones, roughly 46% of them singletons. Documented treatment: oral pan-JAK inhibitor, 5-10 mg twice daily. Sequences were derived from CD8+ T cells sorted from blood, sampled at week 24, from a patient treated with tofacitinib. These receptors were collected from a human donor with alopecia areata.

V gene TRBV5-4 combines with J gene TRBJ2-3; 7 bases are shared with TRBD1. The CDR3 length is 16 residues. Per the germline V gene, CDR1 is SGHNT and CDR2 is YYREEE (reference sequence). V shed 3 bases and J 0 bases; nucleotides not matched to a gene: 7. The CDR3 is CASSSPGTASTDTQYF. CDR3 bases: TGTGCCAGCAGCTCACCCGGGACAGCTAGCACAGATACGCAGTATTTT.

The chain carries TRBV27 and TRBJ2-3; perhaps TRBD2 as D (6 bases). Trimming took off 5 bases at V and 3 bases at J, with 9 bases between the two ends. CDR1 MNHEY and CDR2 SMNVEV come from the germline V gene (reference sequence). The CDR3 loop spans 13 amino acids. CDR3 bases: TGTGCCAGCAGTCTCGGGAGTACAGATACGCAGTATTTT. Translation: CASSLGSTDTQYF.

This clone was detected a few times. This chain connects TRBV4-1 to TRBJ2-7; D is unresolved. The CDR3 extends over 13 amino acids. Germline assignment: CDR1 MGHRA and CDR2 YSYEKL. Trimming removed 1 base from V and 5 bases from J, with 9 bases in between. The CDR3 here is CASSQVSTHEQYF. The DNA of the CDR3 is TGCGCCAGCAGCCAAGTCTCGACTCACGAGCAGTACTTC.

This clone has a single count. At one boundary the junction diverges from the germline segment, which might be a read error. J is TRBJ2-3 and V is TRBV7-7, with TRBD2 as a possible D gene (7 bases). CDR3 length: 17 residues. Looked up from germline, CDR1 is SSHAT and CDR2 is FNYEAQ (reference sequence). The chain's CDR3 is CASSLGGGPRSTDTQYF. The DNA of the CDR3 is TGTGCTAGCAGCTTAGGGGGAGGGCCCCGCAGCACAGATACGCAGTATTTT.

This clone was recorded a few times. Written as DNA, the CDR3 is TGTGCCAGTAGTCACTTCAGGGGCACATACAATGAGCAGTTCTTC. It translates to CASSHFRGTYNEQFF. This chain uses TRBV19 with TRBJ2-1; a weak D match, TRBD1 (6 bases). The ends were cut back, 5 bases at V and 4 bases at J, with 15 bases in the middle. The CDR3 sequence is 15 residues long. Germline V gene data show CDR1 as LNHDA and CDR2 as SQIVND (reference sequence).

The CDR3 loop is CASSLDDGVLTDTQYF. CDR3 bases: TGTGCCAGCAGCTTAGATGATGGGGTCCTCACAGATACGCAGTATTTT. The gene calls are TRBV7-2 and TRBJ2-3; D is undetermined. V gave up 1 base and J gave up 2 bases, with 13 bases separating them. The CDR3 is 16 residues long. CDR1 and CDR2 from the germline V gene are SGHTA and FQGNSA. Full variable domain (outside the CDR3, taken from reference TRBV7-2 and TRBJ2-3): GAGVSQSPSNKVTEKGKDVELRCDPISGHTALYWYRQSLGQGLEFLIYFQGNSAPDKSGLPSDRFSAERTGGSVSTLTIQRTQQEDSAVYLCASSLDDGVLTDTQYFGPGTRLTVL.

In this sample, this clone turned up a few times. Other DNA sequences from this sample encode an identical CDR3 as well. The chain is built from TRBV2 and TRBJ2-1, with D perhaps matching TRBD2 (5 bases). V lost 4 bases to trimming and J lost 4 bases, with 5 bases between them. CDR3 length equals 12 residues. Germline CDR1 reads SNHLY; CDR2 reads FYNNEI. CDR3 residues: CASSAGYNEQFF. The CDR3 DNA is TGTGCCAGCAGTGCGGGGTACAATGAGCAGTTCTTC.

The chain links TRBV7-2 to TRBJ2-7; tentative D call: TRBD2 (6 bases). This CDR3 comprises 15 residues. V shed 1 base and J shed 3 bases, with 13 bases lying between them. Germline V gene data show CDR1 as SGHTA and CDR2 as FQGNSA. The CDR3 protein is CASSLETRAFYEQYF. The DNA of the CDR3 is TGTGCCAGCAGCTTAGAGACTAGAGCCTTCTACGAGCAGTACTTC.

The genes are TRBV27 and TRBJ1-1; possibly TRBD1 for D (5 bases). V gave up 5 bases and J gave up 6 bases, with 13 bases separating them. The CDR3 spans 13 residues. In germline, CDR1 is MNHEY, CDR2 SMNVEV (reference sequence). This CDR3 reads CASSPSGLAEAFF. In DNA, the CDR3 is TGTGCCAGCAGTCCTTCAGGGTTGGCTGAAGCTTTCTTT.

V usage is TRBV27 and J usage is TRBJ2-2; D gene unclear. Germline CDR1 MNHEY, CDR2 SMNVEV (reference sequence). This CDR3 contains 19 residues. V was trimmed by 5 bases and J by 3 bases, leaving 25 bases between them. CDR3 amino acids: CASSTDITTMSVDTGELFF. The CDR3 nucleotides read TGTGCCAGCAGTACTGATATCACTACTATGTCGGTCGACACCGGGGAGCTGTTTTTT.

This clone was seen once. A much larger clonotype is one base distant, so this may be a read error. The V call is TRBV5-6, the J call TRBJ2-7, with a weak D call TRBD1 (6 bases). CDR1 is SGHDT, CDR2 YYEEEE, per germline. The CDR3 has 13 amino acids. The V and J ends lost 2 bases and 2 bases respectively, with 8 bases between them. As DNA, the CDR3 is TGTGCCAGCAGCTTCGACAGGACCTACGAGCAGTACTTC. Its translation: CASSFDRTYEQYF.

There are a few counts of this clone. The genes are TRBV19 and TRBJ2-4; D is possibly TRBD1 or TRBD2 (5 bases each). The CDR3 has 12 amino acids. V shed 7 bases and J shed 6 bases, with 10 bases lying between them. The germline CDR1 and CDR2 sequences are LNHDA and SQIVND (reference sequence). The CDR3 region has the DNA TGTGCCAGTACCTGGGACGGAAACATTCAGTACTTC. Translation gives CASTWDGNIQYF.

In its sample, this clone was seen a few times. This chain joins TRBV9 and TRBJ1-3; 7 bases map to TRBD1. This CDR3 spans 16 amino acids. Trimming at V came to 4 bases and at J to 4 bases, leaving 11 bases not matched to a gene. Germline CDR1 and CDR2: SGDLS and YYNGEE. The CDR3 coding sequence is TGTGCCAGCAGCATCCGAGAGGGGGCCTCAGGAAACACCATATATTTT. Amino acid sequence: CASSIREGASGNTIYF.

This chain uses TRBV29-1 with TRBJ1-1; TRBD1 is a possible D gene (5 bases). This CDR3 spans 11 amino acids. The V gene lost 7 bases and the J gene lost 3 bases, with 9 bases spanning the gap. From germline, CDR1 is SQVTM and CDR2 ANQGSEA. The CDR3 region is CSGSGDTEAFF. The DNA for the CDR3 is TGCAGCGGATCGGGGGACACTGAAGCTTTCTTT.

The chain combines TRBV19 with TRBJ2-7; perhaps D is TRBD1 or TRBD2 (5 bases each). The CDR3 sequence is 15 residues long. The V gene's germline CDR1 is LNHDA and CDR2 SQIVND (reference sequence). Trimming cost V 6 bases and J 3 bases, with 18 bases left between them. The CDR3 loop reads CASSGTGTGNYEQYF. Here the CDR3 DNA reads TGTGCCAGTAGCGGAACCGGGACGGGGAACTACGAGCAGTACTTC.

The rearrangement links TRBV7-2 to TRBJ2-2, with a possible D match to TRBD2 (5 bases). V was shortened by 3 bases and J by 5 bases, with 16 bases between the two germline ends. CDR3 length equals 16 residues. Germline V lookup: CDR1 SGHTA, CDR2 FQGNSA. For the CDR3, the DNA is TGTGCCAGCAGCTTTGCAGGCCGGACTCTAACCGGGGAGCTGTTTTTT. Amino acids: CASSFAGRTLTGELFF.

The chain combines TRBV6-6 with TRBJ1-1; 9 nucleotides line up with TRBD1. This CDR3 spans 14 amino acids. V was pared by 6 bases and J by 5 bases, with 7 bases of the junction left unmatched. In germline, CDR1 is MNHNY, CDR2 SVGAGI (reference sequence). CDR3 protein: CASSQQGALTEAFF. CDR3 bases: TGTGCCAGCAGCCAACAGGGGGCTCTGACTGAAGCTTTCTTT.

The chain has TRBV11-2 and TRBJ2-7, with D hard to call. Germline assignment: CDR1 SGHAT and CDR2 FQNNGV. The CDR3 extends over 13 amino acids. V gave up 1 base and J gave up 3 bases, with 7 bases separating them. DNA for the CDR3: TGTGCCAGCAGCTTAGGAAACGTCTACGAGCAGTACTTC. It specifies CASSLGNVYEQYF.

CDR3 region: CASSPYGGTQYF. CDR3 coding DNA: TGCGCCAGCAGCCCCTATGGGGGAACGCAGTATTTT. The V gene is TRBV4-3, the J gene TRBJ2-3; D tentatively fits TRBD1 or TRBD2 (5 bases each). Trimming removed 4 bases from V and 9 bases from J, with 11 bases in between. The CDR3 is made up of 12 amino acids. CDR1 is LGHNA and CDR2 is YSLEER in the germline V gene.

Only a few counts were recorded for this clone. The CDR3 protein is CASSARDRGRYGYTF. The CDR3 DNA reads TGTGCCAGCAGCGCAAGGGACAGGGGACGGTATGGCTACACCTTC. The gene calls are TRBV21-1 and TRBJ1-2; TRBD1, as called in the table, went unchecked against the DNA. TRBV21-1 represents a pseudogene. This CDR3 is 15 amino acids long.

The chain carries TRBV9 and TRBJ2-5; 7 nucleotides line up with TRBD2. Germline V lookup: CDR1 SGDLS, CDR2 YYNGEE. The CDR3 is 15 amino acids. The V segment lost 0 bases and the J segment 0 bases; nucleotides outside the gene matches: 2. The CDR3 DNA sequence: TGTGCCAGCAGCGTAGGCGGGGGACACCAAGAGACCCAGTACTTC. Encoded protein: CASSVGGGHQETQYF.

The CDR3 sequence is CASSFLDAGNTIYF. DNA for the CDR3: TGTGCCAGCAGTTTCTTGGACGCTGGAAACACCATATATTTT. This chain joins TRBV13 and TRBJ1-3; D is undetermined. The CDR3 is 14 residues long. Deletions cut 6 bases from V and 2 bases from J, with 11 bases between. CDR1 is PRHDT, CDR2 FYEKMQ, per germline (reference sequence).

The chain combines TRBV9 with TRBJ2-6; no definite D call. Trimming took 3 bases from V and 0 from J, leaving 16 bases between them. The CDR3 is made up of 18 amino acids. The germline V gene has CDR1 SGDLS and CDR2 YYNGEE. DNA of the CDR3: TGTGCCAGCAGCGGAATAGAAAGGGCTAGCTCTGGGGCCAACGTCCTGACTTTC. As protein: CASSGIERASSGANVLTF. Together with reference TRBV9 and TRBJ2-6, the CDR3 gives the full variable domain: DSGVTQTPKHLITATGQRVTLRCSPRSGDLSVYWYQQSLDQGLQFLIQYYNGEERAKGNILERFSAQQFPDLHSELNLSSLELGDSALYFCASSGIERASSGANVLTFGAGSRLTVL.

This sequence joins TRBV5-1 and TRBJ2-5; either TRBD1 or TRBD2 may supply D (5 bases each). The germline V gene encodes CDR1 SGHRS and CDR2 YFSETQ. This CDR3 is built from 15 residues. Trimming cost V 2 bases and J 5 bases, with 16 bases left between them. Here the CDR3 DNA reads TGCGCCAGCAGCTTTCAGGAAACCGAGGGGGAGACCCAGTACTTC. Its protein is CASSFQETEGETQYF.

This clone came up a few times. This rearrangement joins TRBV28 to TRBJ1-1; D is unclear. The CDR3 spans 14 residues. V was pared by 2 bases and J by 1 base, with 8 bases between. Germline V gives CDR1 MDHEN, CDR2 SYDVKM. The CDR3 here is CASSLTETNTEAFF. The CDR3 coding sequence is TGTGCCAGCAGTTTAACTGAGACGAACACTGAAGCTTTCTTT.

This rearrangement joins TRBV9 to TRBJ2-2; no reliable D call. Germline V gives CDR1 SGDLS, CDR2 YYNGEE. The CDR3 loop spans 16 amino acids. Trimming removed 3 bases from V and 2 bases from J, with 14 bases in between. CDR3 sequence reads: CASSDPRAGNTGELFF. CDR3 bases: TGTGCCAGCAGCGACCCCCGGGCAGGTAACACCGGGGAGCTGTTTTTT.

V is TRBV7-2 and J is TRBJ2-1; 8 bases map to TRBD2. The V and J ends lost 5 bases and 2 bases, in that order; junction bases with no gene match: 8. This CDR3 is 16 amino acids long. Germline loops: CDR1 SGHTA, CDR2 FQGNSA. The CDR3 sequence: CASSRIAGRTYNEQFF. DNA of the CDR3: TGTGCCAGCAGCCGTATAGCGGGACGGACCTACAATGAGCAGTTCTTC.